Listed here is a single T cell receptor beta chain. The data are from a study of CD8 T cells in Susac syndrome. This CDR3 is 11 amino acids long. Between the trimmed V and J ends, which lost 6 bases and 4 bases, there was a span of 7 bases. Random-hexamer reverse transcription was applied to 0.5 to 1 ug RNA. TCRdb analysed the immunoSEQ multiplex PCR reads with MiXCR anew, one entry per CDR3 protein. The data show 130,000 to 150,000 distinct CDR3 sequences, 94% seen once. The rearrangement joins TRBV12-3 or TRBV12-4 to TRBJ2-7; D remains ambiguous. This TCR derives from a human donor in good health. The specimen sequenced was CD4+ T cells from PBMCs. CDR3 amino acids: CASRSLYEQYF. The CDR3 nucleotides read TGTGCCAGCAGGAGCCTATACGAGCAGTACTTC.